The entry that follows covers one T cell receptor delta chain sequence. Its antigen remains unknown. Mismatch with germline at one junction end may stem from a read error. The identical CDR3 is also encoded by other nucleotide sequences in the sample. This CDR3 has 22 amino acids. Germline-derived CDR1 and CDR2 are TSWWSYY and QGS. Thymocytes were sorted as CD3+ TCRVdelta1+ TCRVdelta2- after alphabeta T cell depletion. The data derive from a study of Vδ1+ human thymocytes. The study, taken as a whole, reports: Highly polyclonal TRG and TRD repertoires with Gaussian CDR3 length distributions appeared in thymus. Bulk repertoire data may be misinterpreted because of unexpected Vdelta2 sequences.

RNA was extracted from the cells and then reverse transcribed. The CDR3 regions were amplified by multiplex PCR from V-gene primers to a constant-region primer. TCRdb reapplied CATT to the multiplex PCR reads. The table lists approximately 24,000 delta-chain clones, under 8.5% of them singletons. Sequenced: Vdelta1+ gamma-delta thymocytes from the thymus. Subset noted: FACS-sorted CD3+ TCRalphabeta- TCRVdelta1+ TCRVdelta2- thymocytes. The clonotype comes from a girl under three years old who had congenital heart surgery. The chain is built from TRDV1 and TRDJ1; 7 bases are shared with TRDD3. CDR3 protein: CALGELVPVSPVLGMYPGGLIF. CDR3 nucleotides: TGCGCTCTTGGGGAACTAGTCCCGGTCAGTCCCGTACTGGGGATGTACCCGGGGGGACTCATCTTT.